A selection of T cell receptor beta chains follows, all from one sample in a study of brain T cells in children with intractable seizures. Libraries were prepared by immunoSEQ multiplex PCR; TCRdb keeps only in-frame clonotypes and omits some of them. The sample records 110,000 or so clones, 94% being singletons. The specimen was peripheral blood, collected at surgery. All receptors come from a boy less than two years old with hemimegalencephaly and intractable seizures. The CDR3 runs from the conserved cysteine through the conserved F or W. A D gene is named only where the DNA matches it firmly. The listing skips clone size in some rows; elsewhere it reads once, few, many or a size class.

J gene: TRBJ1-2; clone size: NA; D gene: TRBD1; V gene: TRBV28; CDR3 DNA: TGTGCCAGCAGTACAGGGGGCTATGGCTACACCTTC; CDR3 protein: CASSTGGYGYTF
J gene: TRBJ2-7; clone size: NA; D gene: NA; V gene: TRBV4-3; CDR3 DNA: TGCGCCAGCAGCCCTTTGGGACGCCACGGTACCTACGAGCAGTACTTC; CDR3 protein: CASSPLGRHGTYEQYF
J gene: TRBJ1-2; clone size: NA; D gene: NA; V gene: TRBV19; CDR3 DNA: TGTGCCAGTAGGACGGCCGGGACGGTTAACTATGGCTACACCTTC; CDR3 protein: CASRTAGTVNYGYTF
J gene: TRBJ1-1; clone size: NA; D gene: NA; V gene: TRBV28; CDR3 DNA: TGTGCCAGCACCGGGACATTGAACACTGAAGCTTTCTTT; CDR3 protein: CASTGTLNTEAFF
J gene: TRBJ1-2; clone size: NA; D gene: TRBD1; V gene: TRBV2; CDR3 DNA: TGTGCCAGCAGTGAAGCCTCCGGGACAGGGGGCGCGGAGTATGGCTACACCTTC; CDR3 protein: CASSEASGTGGAEYGYTF
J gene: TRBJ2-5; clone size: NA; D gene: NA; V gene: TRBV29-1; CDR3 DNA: TGCAGCGTTGCCCAGGGATGGCAGACACGGGAGACCCAGTACTTC; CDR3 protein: CSVAQGWQTRETQYF
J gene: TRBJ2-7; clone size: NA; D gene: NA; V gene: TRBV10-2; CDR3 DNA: TGCGCCAGCACCGGATATTCCTACGAGCAGTACTTC; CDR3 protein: CASTGYSYEQYF
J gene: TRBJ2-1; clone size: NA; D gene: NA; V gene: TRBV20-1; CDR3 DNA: TGCAGTGCTAGTGGACCATCCTACAATGAGCAGTTCTTC; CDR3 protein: CSASGPSYNEQFF
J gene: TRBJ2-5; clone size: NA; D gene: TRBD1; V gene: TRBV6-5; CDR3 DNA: TGTGCCAGCAGTTACCGCCCAGGGGGGACCCAGTACTTC; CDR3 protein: CASSYRPGGTQYF
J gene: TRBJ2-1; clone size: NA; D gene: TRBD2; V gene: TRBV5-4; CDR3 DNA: TGTGCCAGCAGCTTGGGGGGACTAGCGGGGTCCTCCTACAATGAGCAGTTCTTC; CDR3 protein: CASSLGGLAGSSYNEQFF
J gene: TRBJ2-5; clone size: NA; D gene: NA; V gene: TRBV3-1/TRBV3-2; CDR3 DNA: TGTGCCAGCAGGGGGACCGGGCGGCTCCAAGAGACCCAGTACTTC; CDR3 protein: CASRGTGRLQETQYF
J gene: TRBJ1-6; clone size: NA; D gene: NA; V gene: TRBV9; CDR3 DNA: TGTGCCAGCAGGCGGGGGGCGCCGGATAATTCACCCCTCCACTTT; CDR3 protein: CASRRGAPDNSPLHF
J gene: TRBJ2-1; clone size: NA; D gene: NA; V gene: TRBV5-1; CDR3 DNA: TGCGCCAGCAGCTTGGGGGCCCGCCACCTCCCTAGCTCCTACAATGAGCAGTTCTTC; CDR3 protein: CASSLGARHLPSSYNEQFF
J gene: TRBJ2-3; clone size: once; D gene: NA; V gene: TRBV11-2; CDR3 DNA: TGTGCCAGCAGCCTCGGACTTGTCACAGATACGCAGTATTTT; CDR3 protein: CASSLGLVTDTQYF
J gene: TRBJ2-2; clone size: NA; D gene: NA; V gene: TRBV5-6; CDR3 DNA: TGTGCCAGCCACCCAGGCACCGGGGAGCTGTTTTTT; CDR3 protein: CASHPGTGELFF
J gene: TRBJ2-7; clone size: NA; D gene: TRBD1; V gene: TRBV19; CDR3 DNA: TGTGCCAGTAGTATAGGGACAGGGCTATACGAGCAGTACTTC; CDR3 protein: CASSIGTGLYEQYF
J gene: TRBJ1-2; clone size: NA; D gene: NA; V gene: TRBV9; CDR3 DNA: TGTGCCAGCAGCTCCGGGCCTTCGGGAGGCTATGGCTACACCTTC; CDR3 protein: CASSSGPSGGYGYTF
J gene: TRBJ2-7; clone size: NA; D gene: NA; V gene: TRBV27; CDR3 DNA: TGTGCCAGCCGCCGATATAACAACCCCGAGCAGTACTTC; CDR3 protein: CASRRYNNPEQYF
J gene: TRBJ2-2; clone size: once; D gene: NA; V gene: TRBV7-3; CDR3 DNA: TGTGCCAGCAGCGTTAGCGGAACCGGGGAGCTGTTTTTT; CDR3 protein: CASSVSGTGELFF
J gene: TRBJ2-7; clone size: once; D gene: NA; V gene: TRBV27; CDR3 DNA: TGTGCCAGCAGTTTAATTCCGAAGACGGTATCCTACGAGCAGTACTTC; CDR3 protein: CASSLIPKTVSYEQYF
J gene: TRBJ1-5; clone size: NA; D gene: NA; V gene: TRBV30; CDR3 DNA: TGTGCCTGGAGTCCCCCCCTCGGTCGCAATCAGCCCCAGCATTTT; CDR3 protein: CAWSPPLGRNQPQHF
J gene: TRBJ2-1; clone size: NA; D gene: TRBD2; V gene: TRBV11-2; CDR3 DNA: TGTGCCAGCAGCCGCCTGGCTAGCGGGGACAATGAGCAGTTCTTC; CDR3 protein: CASSRLASGDNEQFF
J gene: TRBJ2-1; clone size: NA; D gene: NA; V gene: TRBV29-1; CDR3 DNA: TGCAGCGTTGGCTTAAGCTCCTACAATGAGCAGTTCTTC; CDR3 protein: CSVGLSSYNEQFF
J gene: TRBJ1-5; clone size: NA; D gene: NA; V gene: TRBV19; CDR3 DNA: TGTGCCACCGCCCCTTATGGACGGGGGGGGAATCAGCCCCAGCATTTT; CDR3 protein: CATAPYGRGGNQPQHF
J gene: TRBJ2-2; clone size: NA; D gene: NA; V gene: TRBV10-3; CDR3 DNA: TGTGCCATCAGTGAGTCTGGGTACCGCGCTGGAGGGACCGGGGAGCTGTTTTTT; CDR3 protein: CAISESGYRAGGTGELFF
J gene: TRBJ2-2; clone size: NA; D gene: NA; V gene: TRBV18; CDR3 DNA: TGTGCCAGCTCACCCCTGGACAGCACCGGGGAGCTGTTTTTT; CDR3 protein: CASSPLDSTGELFF
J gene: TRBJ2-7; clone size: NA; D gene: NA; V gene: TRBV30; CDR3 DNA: TGTGCCTGGATCCCTCAAACGGGCGAGCAGTACTTC; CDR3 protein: CAWIPQTGEQYF